This is a list of T cell receptor beta chains from one sample in a study of shared clonotypes between healthy human individuals. This table comes from immunoSEQ multiplex PCR, and its TCRdb copy is limited to in-frame clones, with some not included. The table has 2 million to 2.5 million clones, almost 96% seen once. Sequencing input: naive CD4+ T cells sorted from blood. The receptors stem from a man in his late teens or twenties in good health. The CDR3 runs from the conserved cysteine through the conserved F or W. The D gene is left open where the match is weak. Size is omitted from some rows. Given values are once, few, many or a class for expanded clones.

clone size: -
V gene: TRBV12-5
J gene: TRBJ1-1
D gene: -
CDR3 DNA: TGTGCTAGTGGTTTCATGGACAGTCTGAACACTGAAGCTTTCTTT
CDR3 protein: CASGFMDSLNTEAFF

clone size: once
V gene: TRBV10-3
J gene: TRBJ2-7
D gene: -
CDR3 DNA: TGTGCCATCAGTGGTTCTCCTAGAGTCTACGAGCAGTACTTC
CDR3 protein: CAISGSPRVYEQYF

clone size: few
V gene: TRBV7-6
J gene: TRBJ1-6
D gene: TRBD1
CDR3 DNA: TGTGCCAGCAGCCTATCGACAGGGAATAATTCACCCCTCCACTTT
CDR3 protein: CASSLSTGNNSPLHF

clone size: -
V gene: TRBV10-1
J gene: TRBJ2-7
D gene: TRBD1
CDR3 DNA: TGCGCCAGCAGTGGGGACAGCTACGAGCAGTACTTC
CDR3 protein: CASSGDSYEQYF

clone size: -
V gene: TRBV2
J gene: TRBJ2-7
D gene: TRBD1
CDR3 DNA: TGTGCCAGCAGTTTGGGACAGGGGGGTTCCTACGAGCAGTACTTC
CDR3 protein: CASSLGQGGSYEQYF

clone size: -
V gene: TRBV6-1
J gene: TRBJ1-2
D gene: -
CDR3 DNA: TGTGCCAGCAGTGAAAACAGGGACTATGGCTACACCTTC
CDR3 protein: CASSENRDYGYTF

clone size: once
V gene: TRBV4-2
J gene: TRBJ2-2
D gene: -
CDR3 DNA: TGTGCCAGCAGCCAAGAGGGGGGCACCGGGGAGCTGTTTTTT
CDR3 protein: CASSQEGGTGELFF

clone size: -
V gene: TRBV12-5
J gene: TRBJ1-2
D gene: TRBD1
CDR3 DNA: TGTGCTAGTGGGCCAGGACAGGGGCTTTCTGGCTACACCTTC
CDR3 protein: CASGPGQGLSGYTF

clone size: -
V gene: TRBV28
J gene: TRBJ1-1
D gene: -
CDR3 DNA: TGTGCCAGTAAGGGGGTCTTGAACACTGAAGCTTTCTTT
CDR3 protein: CASKGVLNTEAFF

clone size: -
V gene: TRBV29-1
J gene: TRBJ1-1
D gene: -
CDR3 DNA: TGCAGCGTTGCCTGGGGGCCCAACACTGAAGCTTTCTTT
CDR3 protein: CSVAWGPNTEAFF

clone size: once
V gene: TRBV5-1
J gene: TRBJ2-7
D gene: -
CDR3 DNA: TGCGCCAGCAGCTTAGGGGGTCTCCCGAGTGAGCAGTACTTC
CDR3 protein: CASSLGGLPSEQYF

clone size: -
V gene: TRBV5-1
J gene: TRBJ2-3
D gene: -
CDR3 DNA: TGCGCCAGCCTCGGCGGGGGCACAGATACGCAGTATTTT
CDR3 protein: CASLGGGTDTQYF

clone size: -
V gene: TRBV19
J gene: TRBJ2-1
D gene: -
CDR3 DNA: TGTGCCAGTAGTCGGGGGGACACCTACAATGAGCAGTTCTTC
CDR3 protein: CASSRGDTYNEQFF

clone size: -
V gene: TRBV11-2
J gene: TRBJ1-4
D gene: -
CDR3 DNA: TGTGCCAGCAGCTCCCAACTAGCGGGGGCGGGTAATGAAAAACTGTTTTTT
CDR3 protein: CASSSQLAGAGNEKLFF

clone size: -
V gene: TRBV11-2
J gene: TRBJ2-5
D gene: TRBD1
CDR3 DNA: TGTGCCAGCAGCCCTTCGGGACAGCAAGAGACCCAGTACTTC
CDR3 protein: CASSPSGQQETQYF

clone size: -
V gene: TRBV6-1
J gene: TRBJ1-2
D gene: -
CDR3 DNA: TGTGCCAGCAGTGAAGAAGCAAGCTTTGGCTACACCTTC
CDR3 protein: CASSEEASFGYTF

clone size: -
V gene: TRBV25-1
J gene: TRBJ2-7
D gene: -
CDR3 DNA: TGTGCCAGCAGTGATGACCGGACTTTCCCCTACGAGCAGTACTTC
CDR3 protein: CASSDDRTFPYEQYF

clone size: few
V gene: TRBV15
J gene: TRBJ1-6
D gene: -
CDR3 DNA: TGTGCCACCAGCAGAACGGGACTACTGAGCTCCTATAATTCACCCCTCCACTTT
CDR3 protein: CATSRTGLLSSYNSPLHF

clone size: -
V gene: TRBV23-1
J gene: TRBJ2-7
D gene: TRBD1
CDR3 DNA: TGCGCCAGCAGTCAATTTATTGACAGGGGATCCCCCTACGAGCAGTACTTC
CDR3 protein: CASSQFIDRGSPYEQYF

clone size: -
V gene: TRBV19
J gene: TRBJ2-1
D gene: TRBD2
CDR3 DNA: TGTGCCAGTAGTTCCCCGCGGGAGAGCAACTACAATGAGCAGTTCTTC
CDR3 protein: CASSSPRESNYNEQFF

clone size: -
V gene: TRBV10-3
J gene: TRBJ2-7
D gene: TRBD2
CDR3 DNA: TGTGCCATCAGTGAGGGCCTAGCGGGAGGCTACGAGCAGTACTTC
CDR3 protein: CAISEGLAGGYEQYF

clone size: -
V gene: TRBV5-1
J gene: TRBJ2-7
D gene: -
CDR3 DNA: TGCGCCAGCAGCTTGACCGGGACACCGTCCTACGAGCAGTACTTC
CDR3 protein: CASSLTGTPSYEQYF

clone size: -
V gene: TRBV6-6
J gene: TRBJ2-7
D gene: -
CDR3 DNA: TGTGCCAGCAGGCGCACAGGGTTCGACGAGCAGTACTTC
CDR3 protein: CASRRTGFDEQYF

clone size: -
V gene: TRBV9
J gene: TRBJ2-7
D gene: TRBD1
CDR3 DNA: TGTGCCAGCAGCGTAGTGGGGACAGGGGCGGACGAGCAGTACTTC
CDR3 protein: CASSVVGTGADEQYF

clone size: -
V gene: TRBV7-9
J gene: TRBJ2-1
D gene: -
CDR3 DNA: TGTGCCAGCAGCGCTCCGGTATCCTATTCGAACAATGAGCAGTTCTTC
CDR3 protein: CASSAPVSYSNNEQFF

clone size: -
V gene: TRBV2
J gene: TRBJ1-5
D gene: -
CDR3 DNA: TGTGCCAGCAGTGGGGCGTCCCAGGTGAGTCCCCAGCATTTT
CDR3 protein: CASSGASQVSPQHF

clone size: once
V gene: TRBV5-1
J gene: TRBJ2-3
D gene: TRBD2
CDR3 DNA: TGCGCCAGCAGCTTTACGGGGGGATTCACAGATACGCAGTATTTT
CDR3 protein: CASSFTGGFTDTQYF

clone size: few
V gene: TRBV2
J gene: TRBJ1-6
D gene: -
CDR3 DNA: TGTGCCAGCAGTGAAGGGACGGATGATTCACCCCTCCACTTT
CDR3 protein: CASSEGTDDSPLHF

clone size: -
V gene: TRBV19
J gene: TRBJ1-1
D gene: -
CDR3 DNA: TGTGCCAGTCCACCATATACCCTAGGTCCGGGGCGGGCTTTCTTT
CDR3 protein: CASPPYTLGPGRAFF

clone size: -
V gene: TRBV11-1
J gene: TRBJ1-1
D gene: -
CDR3 DNA: TGTGCCAGCAGCTTGACATCGGGGGCTTACGAAGCTTTCTTT
CDR3 protein: CASSLTSGAYEAFF

clone size: -
V gene: TRBV27
J gene: TRBJ1-5
D gene: -
CDR3 DNA: TGTGCCAGCAGTCCGATCAGTCGGGTCAATCAGCCCCAGCATTTT
CDR3 protein: CASSPISRVNQPQHF

clone size: once
V gene: TRBV25-1
J gene: TRBJ2-5
D gene: TRBD2
CDR3 DNA: TGTGCCAGCAGTGACCCACCGGGACTAGCGGGACGAGAGACCCAGTACTTC
CDR3 protein: CASSDPPGLAGRETQYF

clone size: -
V gene: TRBV5-1
J gene: TRBJ2-7
D gene: TRBD2
CDR3 DNA: TGCGCCAGCAGGCATGGGACTAGCGGGGGGCACTCCTACGAGCAGTACTTC
CDR3 protein: CASRHGTSGGHSYEQYF

clone size: -
V gene: TRBV7-9
J gene: TRBJ2-3
D gene: -
CDR3 DNA: TGTGCCAGCAGCTTAGAGGCATGGGCAGATACGCAGTATTTT
CDR3 protein: CASSLEAWADTQYF

clone size: -
V gene: TRBV10-1
J gene: TRBJ2-1
D gene: -
CDR3 DNA: TGCGCCAGCAGTTCGAGAGGGTCGGGGGGCCTGAACAATGAGCAGTTCTTC
CDR3 protein: CASSSRGSGGLNNEQFF

clone size: many
V gene: TRBV7-2
J gene: TRBJ2-7
D gene: -
CDR3 DNA: TGTGCCAGCAGCCTCACGACCTACGAGCAGTACTTC
CDR3 protein: CASSLTTYEQYF

clone size: -
V gene: TRBV7-2
J gene: TRBJ1-6
D gene: -
CDR3 DNA: TGTGCCAGCAGCTTAGATAACTCCCCCCTCTATAATTCACCCCTCCACTTT
CDR3 protein: CASSLDNSPLYNSPLHF

clone size: once
V gene: TRBV9
J gene: TRBJ2-2
D gene: -
CDR3 DNA: TGTGCCAGCAGCGCGCGCGGAGGAGCCTCTTCTTCGAACACCGGGGAGCTGTTTTTT
CDR3 protein: CASSARGGASSSNTGELFF

clone size: -
V gene: TRBV7-2
J gene: TRBJ1-3
D gene: TRBD1
CDR3 DNA: TGTGCCAGCAGCGCAGGGACAGTCTCTGGAAACACCATATATTTT
CDR3 protein: CASSAGTVSGNTIYF

clone size: -
V gene: TRBV10-1
J gene: TRBJ2-7
D gene: -
CDR3 DNA: TGCGCCAGCTCTGAGGGCTCTCCGGGATACGAGCAGTACTTC
CDR3 protein: CASSEGSPGYEQYF

clone size: -
V gene: TRBV6-6
J gene: TRBJ1-2
D gene: -
CDR3 DNA: TGTGCCAGCAGTTACCCCTCGACGGTGAACTATGGCTACACCTTC
CDR3 protein: CASSYPSTVNYGYTF

clone size: once
V gene: TRBV18
J gene: TRBJ2-7
D gene: TRBD1
CDR3 DNA: TGTGCCAGCTCAGCCGGACAGGGAACCTACGAGCAGTACTTC
CDR3 protein: CASSAGQGTYEQYF

clone size: -
V gene: TRBV6-6
J gene: TRBJ1-1
D gene: TRBD1
CDR3 DNA: TGTGCCAGCAGTTACAGGACAGGAGGGATGAACACTGAAGCTTTCTTT
CDR3 protein: CASSYRTGGMNTEAFF

clone size: -
V gene: TRBV7-8
J gene: TRBJ2-7
D gene: TRBD2
CDR3 DNA: TGTGCCAGCAGCCTAGCGGGACAGCTCTACGAGCAGTACTTC
CDR3 protein: CASSLAGQLYEQYF

clone size: once
V gene: TRBV6-1
J gene: TRBJ2-3
D gene: TRBD1
CDR3 DNA: TGTGCCAGCAGCATACAGGGGGCAACAGATACGCAGTATTTT
CDR3 protein: CASSIQGATDTQYF

clone size: -
V gene: TRBV7-9
J gene: TRBJ1-2
D gene: -
CDR3 DNA: TGTGCCAGCAGCTTAGCCCTCTATGGCTACACCTTC
CDR3 protein: CASSLALYGYTF

clone size: -
V gene: TRBV7-2
J gene: TRBJ2-1
D gene: -
CDR3 DNA: TGTGCCAGCAGCCGCCTAGGTGAGCAGTTCTTC
CDR3 protein: CASSRLGEQFF

clone size: -
V gene: TRBV19
J gene: TRBJ1-1
D gene: -
CDR3 DNA: TGTGCCAGTAGTATAACCCCGGGTTTGAACACTGAAGCTTTCTTT
CDR3 protein: CASSITPGLNTEAFF

clone size: -
V gene: TRBV7-2
J gene: TRBJ1-2
D gene: TRBD1
CDR3 DNA: TGTGCCAGCAGCTCGACAGGGTCTTATGGCTACACCTTC
CDR3 protein: CASSSTGSYGYTF

clone size: -
V gene: TRBV29-1
J gene: TRBJ2-1
D gene: -
CDR3 DNA: TGCAGCGCCTCGTGGAGTTTTGAGCAGTTCTTC
CDR3 protein: CSASWSFEQFF

clone size: -
V gene: TRBV6-1
J gene: TRBJ2-7
D gene: -
CDR3 DNA: TGTGCCAGCAGTGAATCCCCCGTATCGTTTTCCGGCAAGTACTTC
CDR3 protein: CASSESPVSFSGKYF

clone size: -
V gene: TRBV15
J gene: TRBJ1-5
D gene: -
CDR3 DNA: TGTGCCACCAGCCGGAGGGCAGGGAATAGCAATCAGCCCCAGCATTTT
CDR3 protein: CATSRRAGNSNQPQHF

clone size: -
V gene: TRBV6-1
J gene: TRBJ2-2
D gene: -
CDR3 DNA: TGTGCCAGCAGGAACGGGCCGAACACCGGGGAGCTGTTTTTT
CDR3 protein: CASRNGPNTGELFF

clone size: once
V gene: TRBV2
J gene: TRBJ1-5
D gene: TRBD1
CDR3 DNA: TGTGCCAGCAGTGGGGGACAGGGGAGCCAGCCCCAGCATTTT
CDR3 protein: CASSGGQGSQPQHF

clone size: -
V gene: TRBV30
J gene: TRBJ1-6
D gene: TRBD1
CDR3 DNA: TGTGCCTGGAGAACAGGGGAGTTTGGAAATTCACCCCTCCACTTT
CDR3 protein: CAWRTGEFGNSPLHF

clone size: once
V gene: TRBV5-6
J gene: TRBJ1-1
D gene: TRBD1
CDR3 DNA: TGTGCCAGCAGCCCGGACAGGGGGCTTCGTGCTGAAGCTTTCTTT
CDR3 protein: CASSPDRGLRAEAFF

clone size: -
V gene: TRBV25-1
J gene: TRBJ2-7
D gene: TRBD1
CDR3 DNA: TGTGCCAGCAGTGGCAGGGGGATCTTCGAGCAGTACTTC
CDR3 protein: CASSGRGIFEQYF

clone size: -
V gene: TRBV6-1
J gene: TRBJ2-7
D gene: TRBD1
CDR3 DNA: TGTGCCAGCAGTACCCGGGACAGGGACTACGAGCAGTACTTC
CDR3 protein: CASSTRDRDYEQYF

clone size: -
V gene: TRBV2
J gene: TRBJ2-7
D gene: -
CDR3 DNA: TGTGCCAGCAGGAGCTCCCACACGGAGTCTTCCGAGCAGTACTTC
CDR3 protein: CASRSSHTESSEQYF

clone size: -
V gene: TRBV11-2
J gene: TRBJ2-2
D gene: -
CDR3 DNA: TGTGCCAGCAGCCTCCAGGGAGCCGGGGAGCTGTTTTTT
CDR3 protein: CASSLQGAGELFF